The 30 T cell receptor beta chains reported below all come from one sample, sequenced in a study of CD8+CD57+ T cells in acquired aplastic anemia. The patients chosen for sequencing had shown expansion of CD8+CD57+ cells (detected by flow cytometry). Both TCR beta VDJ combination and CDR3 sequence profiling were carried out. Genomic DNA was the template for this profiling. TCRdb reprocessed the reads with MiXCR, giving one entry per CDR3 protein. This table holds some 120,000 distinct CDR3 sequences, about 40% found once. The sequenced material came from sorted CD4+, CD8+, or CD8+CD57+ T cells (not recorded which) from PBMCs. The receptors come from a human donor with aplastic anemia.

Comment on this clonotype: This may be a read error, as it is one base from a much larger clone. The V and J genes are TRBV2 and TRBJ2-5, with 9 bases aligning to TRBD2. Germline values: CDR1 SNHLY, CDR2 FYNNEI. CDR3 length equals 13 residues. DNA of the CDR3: TGTGCCAGCAGTGGACTAGCGGTTCAGACCCAGTGCTTC. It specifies CASSGLAVQTQCF.

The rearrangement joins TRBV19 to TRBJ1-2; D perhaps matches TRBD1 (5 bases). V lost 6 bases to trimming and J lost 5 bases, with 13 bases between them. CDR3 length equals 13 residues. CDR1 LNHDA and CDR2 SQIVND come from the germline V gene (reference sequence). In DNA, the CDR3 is TGTGCCAGTAGGACAACAGGACCTTATGGCTACACCTTC. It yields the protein CASRTTGPYGYTF.

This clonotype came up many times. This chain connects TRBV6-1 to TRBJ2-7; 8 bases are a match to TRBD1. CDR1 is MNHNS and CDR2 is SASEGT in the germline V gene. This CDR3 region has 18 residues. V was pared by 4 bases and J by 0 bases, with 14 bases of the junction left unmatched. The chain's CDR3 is CASSGGRGLTRSSYEQYV. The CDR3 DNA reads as TGTGCCAGCAGTGGTGGCAGGGGGCTAACCAGGAGCTCCTACGAGCAGTACGTC.

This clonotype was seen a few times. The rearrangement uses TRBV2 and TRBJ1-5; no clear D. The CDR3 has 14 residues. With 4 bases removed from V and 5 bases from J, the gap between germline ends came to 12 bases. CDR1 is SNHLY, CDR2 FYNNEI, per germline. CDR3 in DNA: TGTGCCAGCAGTGGGTCATGGGGATATCAGCCCCAGCATTTT. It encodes CASSGSWGYQPQHF.

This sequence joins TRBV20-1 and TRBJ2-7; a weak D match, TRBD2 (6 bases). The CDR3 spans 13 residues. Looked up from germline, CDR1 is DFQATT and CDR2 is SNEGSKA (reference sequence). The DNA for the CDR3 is TGCAGTGCTAGCGGGGGTAACTCCTACGAGCAGTCCGTC. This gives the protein CSASGGNSYEQSV.

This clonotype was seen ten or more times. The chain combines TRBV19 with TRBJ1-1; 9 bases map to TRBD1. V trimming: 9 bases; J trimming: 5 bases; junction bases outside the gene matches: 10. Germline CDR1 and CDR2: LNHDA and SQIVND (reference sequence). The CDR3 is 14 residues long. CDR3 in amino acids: CASTGTGYRTEAFF. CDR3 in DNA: TGTGCCAGCACCGGGACAGGGTATAGGACTGAAGCTTTCTTT.

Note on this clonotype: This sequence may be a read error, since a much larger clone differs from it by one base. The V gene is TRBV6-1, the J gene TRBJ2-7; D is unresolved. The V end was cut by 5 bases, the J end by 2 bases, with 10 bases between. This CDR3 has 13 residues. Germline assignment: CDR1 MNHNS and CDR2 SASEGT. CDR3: CASSLNGPYEQYF. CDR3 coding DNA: TGTGCCAGCAGTCTAAACGGTCCCTACGAGCAGTACTTC.

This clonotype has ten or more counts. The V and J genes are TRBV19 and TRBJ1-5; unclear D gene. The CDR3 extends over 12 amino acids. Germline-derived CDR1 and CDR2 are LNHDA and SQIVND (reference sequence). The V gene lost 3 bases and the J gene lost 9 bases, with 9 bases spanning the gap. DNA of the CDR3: TGTGCCAGTAGTATCTCTACGGGGCCCCAGCATTTT. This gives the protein CASSISTGPQHF.

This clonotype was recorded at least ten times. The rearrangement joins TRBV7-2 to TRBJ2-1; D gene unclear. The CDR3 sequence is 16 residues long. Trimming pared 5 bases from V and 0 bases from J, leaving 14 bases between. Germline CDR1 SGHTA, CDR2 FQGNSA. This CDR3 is CASSPMGQSSYNEQFF. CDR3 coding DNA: TGTGCCAGCAGCCCTATGGGCCAAAGCTCCTACAATGAGCAGTTCTTC. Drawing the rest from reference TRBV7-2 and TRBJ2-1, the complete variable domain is GAGVSQSPSNKVTEKGKDVELRCDPISGHTALYWYRQSLGQGLEFLIYFQGNSAPDKSGLPSDRFSAERTGGSVSTLTIQRTQQEDSAVYLCASSPMGQSSYNEQFFGPGTRLTVL.

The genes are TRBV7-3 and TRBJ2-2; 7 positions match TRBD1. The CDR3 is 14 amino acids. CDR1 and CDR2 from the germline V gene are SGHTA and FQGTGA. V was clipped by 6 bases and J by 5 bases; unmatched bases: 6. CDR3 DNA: TGTGCCAGCAGACCACCGGGACAGACCGGGGAGCTGTTTTTT. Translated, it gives CASRPPGQTGELFF.

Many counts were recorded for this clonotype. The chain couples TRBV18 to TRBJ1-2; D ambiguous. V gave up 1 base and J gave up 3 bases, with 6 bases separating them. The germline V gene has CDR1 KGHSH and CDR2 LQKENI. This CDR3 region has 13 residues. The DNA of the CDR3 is TGTGCCAGCTCACCACAGCCAGACTATGGCTACACCTTC. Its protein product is CASSPQPDYGYTF.

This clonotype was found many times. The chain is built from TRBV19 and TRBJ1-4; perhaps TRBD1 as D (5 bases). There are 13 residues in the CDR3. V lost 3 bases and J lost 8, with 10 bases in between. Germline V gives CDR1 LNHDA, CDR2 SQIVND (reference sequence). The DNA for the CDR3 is TGTGCCAGTAGTATGGGGGTGGACGAAAAACTGTTTTTT. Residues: CASSMGVDEKLFF.

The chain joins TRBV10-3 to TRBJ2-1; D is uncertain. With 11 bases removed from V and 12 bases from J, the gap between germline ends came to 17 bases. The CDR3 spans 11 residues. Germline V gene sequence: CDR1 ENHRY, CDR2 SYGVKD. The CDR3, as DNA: TGTGCCTCCACCCAAAAGAAGGGGCAGTTCTTC. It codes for CASTQKKGQFF.

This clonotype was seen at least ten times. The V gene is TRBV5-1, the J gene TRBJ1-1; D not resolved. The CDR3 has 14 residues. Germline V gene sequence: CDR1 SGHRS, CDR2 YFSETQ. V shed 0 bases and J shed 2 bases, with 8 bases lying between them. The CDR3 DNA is TGCGCCAGCAGCTTGGGGAGGACTAACACTGAAGCTTTCTTT. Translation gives CASSLGRTNTEAFF.

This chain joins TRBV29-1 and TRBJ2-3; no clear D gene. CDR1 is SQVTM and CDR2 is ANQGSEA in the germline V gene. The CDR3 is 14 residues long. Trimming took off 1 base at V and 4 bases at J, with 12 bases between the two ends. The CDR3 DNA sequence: TGCAGCGTTGAAGCTGGTCCTAGTCCAGATACGCAGTATTTT. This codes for CSVEAGPSPDTQYF.

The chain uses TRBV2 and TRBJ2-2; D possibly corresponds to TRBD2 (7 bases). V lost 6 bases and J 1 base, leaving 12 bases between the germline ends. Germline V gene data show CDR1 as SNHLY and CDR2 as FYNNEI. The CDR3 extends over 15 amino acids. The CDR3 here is CASRAGALNTGELFF. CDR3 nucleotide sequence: TGTGCCAGCAGGGCGGGGGCTCTGAACACCGGGGAGCTGTTTTTT.

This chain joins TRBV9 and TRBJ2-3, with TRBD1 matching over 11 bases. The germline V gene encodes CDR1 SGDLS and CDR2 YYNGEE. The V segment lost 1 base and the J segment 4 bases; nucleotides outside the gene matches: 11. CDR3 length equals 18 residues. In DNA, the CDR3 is TGTGCCAGCAGCGTATCGACGGACAGGGACAGGGGGGCAGATACGCAGTATTTT. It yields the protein CASSVSTDRDRGADTQYF. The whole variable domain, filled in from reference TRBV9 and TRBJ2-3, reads DSGVTQTPKHLITATGQRVTLRCSPRSGDLSVYWYQQSLDQGLQFLIQYYNGEERAKGNILERFSAQQFPDLHSELNLSSLELGDSALYFCASSVSTDRDRGADTQYFGPGTRLTVL.

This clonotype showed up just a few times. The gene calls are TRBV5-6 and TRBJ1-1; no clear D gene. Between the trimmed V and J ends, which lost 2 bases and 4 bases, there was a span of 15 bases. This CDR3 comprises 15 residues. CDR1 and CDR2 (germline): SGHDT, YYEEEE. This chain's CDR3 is CASSFGGVSSTEAFF. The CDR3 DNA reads TGTGCCAGCAGCTTCGGCGGAGTATCAAGCACTGAAGCTTTCTTT.

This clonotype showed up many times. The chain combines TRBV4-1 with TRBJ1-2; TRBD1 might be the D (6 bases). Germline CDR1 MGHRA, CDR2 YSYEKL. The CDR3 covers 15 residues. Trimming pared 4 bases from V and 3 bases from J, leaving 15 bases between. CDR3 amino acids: CASSPTGQRDYGYTF. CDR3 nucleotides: TGCGCCAGCAGCCCCACCGGACAGCGGGACTATGGCTACACCTTC.

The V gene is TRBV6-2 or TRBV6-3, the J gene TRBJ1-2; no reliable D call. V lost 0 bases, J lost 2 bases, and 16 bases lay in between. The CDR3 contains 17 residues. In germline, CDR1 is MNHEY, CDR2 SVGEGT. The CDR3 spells CASSYSQKTERNYGYTF. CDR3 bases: TGTGCCAGCAGTTACTCCCAGAAGACGGAGAGAAACTATGGCTACACCTTC.

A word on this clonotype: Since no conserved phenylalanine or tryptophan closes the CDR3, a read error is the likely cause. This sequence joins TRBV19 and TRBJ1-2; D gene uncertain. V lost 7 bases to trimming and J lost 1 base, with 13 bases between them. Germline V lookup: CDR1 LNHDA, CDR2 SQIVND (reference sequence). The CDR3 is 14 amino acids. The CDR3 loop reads CASKGRSGNYGYTL. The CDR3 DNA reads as TGTGCCAGTAAAGGACGCTCTGGTAACTATGGCTACACCCTC.

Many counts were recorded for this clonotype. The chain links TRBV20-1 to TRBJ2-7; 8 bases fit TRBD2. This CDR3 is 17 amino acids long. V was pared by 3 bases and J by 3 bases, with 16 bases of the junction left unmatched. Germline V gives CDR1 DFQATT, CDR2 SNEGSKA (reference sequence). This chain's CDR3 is CSASPAGSGAGGYEQYF. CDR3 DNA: TGCAGTGCTAGCCCCGCGGGGTCCGGGGCGGGGGGCTACGAGCAGTACTTC.

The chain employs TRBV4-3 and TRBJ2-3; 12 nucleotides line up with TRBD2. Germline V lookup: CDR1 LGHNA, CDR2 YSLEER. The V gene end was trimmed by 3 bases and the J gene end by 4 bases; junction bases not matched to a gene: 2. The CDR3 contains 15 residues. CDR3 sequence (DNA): TGCGCCAGCAGCCAGACTAGCGGGGGTTCAGATACGCAGTATTTT. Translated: CASSQTSGGSDTQYF.

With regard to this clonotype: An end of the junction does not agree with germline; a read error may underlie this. DNA for the CDR3: TGTGCCAGCAGCTTGTCGCGGGGGAGTTCCTGCGAGCAGTACTTC. Its protein product is CASSLSRGSSCEQYF. The V and J genes are TRBV5-5 and TRBJ2-7, with 7 bases that match TRBD2. The CDR3 length is 15 residues. The V gene's germline CDR1 is SGHKS and CDR2 YYEKEE (reference sequence).

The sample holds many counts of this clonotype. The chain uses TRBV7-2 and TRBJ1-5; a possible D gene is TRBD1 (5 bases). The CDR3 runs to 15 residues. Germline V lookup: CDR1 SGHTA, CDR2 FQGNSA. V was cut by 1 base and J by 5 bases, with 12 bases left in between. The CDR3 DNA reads TGTGCCAGCAGCTTAGGGGCTCGGGACGATCAGCCCCAGCATTTT. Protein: CASSLGARDDQPQHF.

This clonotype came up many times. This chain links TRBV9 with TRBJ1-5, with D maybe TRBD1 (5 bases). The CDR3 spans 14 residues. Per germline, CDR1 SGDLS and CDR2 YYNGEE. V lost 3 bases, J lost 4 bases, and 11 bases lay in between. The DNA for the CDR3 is TGTGCCAGCAGCGCAATAGACAGTAATCAGCCCCAGCATTTT. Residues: CASSAIDSNQPQHF.

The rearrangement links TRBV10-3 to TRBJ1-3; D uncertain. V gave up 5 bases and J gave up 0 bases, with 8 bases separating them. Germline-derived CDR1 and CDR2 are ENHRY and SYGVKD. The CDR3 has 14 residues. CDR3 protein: CAISQDNSGNTIYF. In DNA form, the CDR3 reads TGTGCCATCAGTCAAGACAACTCTGGAAACACCATATATTTT.

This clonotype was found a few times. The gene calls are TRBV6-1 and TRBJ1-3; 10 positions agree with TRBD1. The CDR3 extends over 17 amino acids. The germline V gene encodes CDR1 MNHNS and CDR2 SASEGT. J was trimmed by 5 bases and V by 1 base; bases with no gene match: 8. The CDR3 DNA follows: TGTGCCAGCAGTGAAGTTCGAGGGACAGGGGTGCGAAACACCATATATTTT. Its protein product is CASSEVRGTGVRNTIYF.

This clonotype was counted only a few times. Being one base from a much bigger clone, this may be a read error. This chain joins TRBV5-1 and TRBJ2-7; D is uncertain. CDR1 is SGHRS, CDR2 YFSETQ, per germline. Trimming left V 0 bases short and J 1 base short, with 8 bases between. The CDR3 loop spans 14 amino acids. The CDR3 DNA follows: TGCGCCAGCAGCTTGGGTCCGGATTCCTACGAGCAGTACGTC. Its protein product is CASSLGPDSYEQYV.

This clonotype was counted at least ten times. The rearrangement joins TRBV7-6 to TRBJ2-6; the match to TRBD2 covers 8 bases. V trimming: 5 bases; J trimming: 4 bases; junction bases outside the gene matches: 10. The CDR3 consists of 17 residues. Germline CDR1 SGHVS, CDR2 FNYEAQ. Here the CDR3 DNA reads TGTGCCAGCAGCCCTCGGGAGGGGGGCGGGGGGGCCAACGTCCTGACTTTC. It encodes CASSPREGGGGANVLTF.